This T cell receptor beta chain was identified during a study of blood T cell repertoires in COVID-19. The CDR3 contains 15 residues. Germline V gene lookup returns CDR1 SNHLY and CDR2 FYNNEI. Deletions cut 4 bases from V and 6 bases from J, with 18 bases between. Sequenced by immunoSEQ multiplex PCR; TCRdb stores in-frame clones only, minus some. The sample consists of hundreds of thousands of clones, roughly nine tenths of them appearing once. The sequence was obtained from a man aged 40-55 years with acute or convalescent COVID-19. The chain links TRBV2 to TRBJ1-2, with a weak D call TRBD1 (5 bases). Sequenced material: peripheral blood. The DNA for the CDR3 is TGTGCCAGCAGTGCAGTAGGGCAGGGCGCGAATGGCTACACCTTC. It specifies CASSAVGQGANGYTF.